This TCR beta chain originates from a study of control samples from healthy donors and cancer patients (dated by TCRdb to the early 2020s). The sample holds one count of this clone. This clone's antigen is unknown. No base qualities exist here, and no much larger clone lies one base off it. CDR1 MNHNY and CDR2 SVGAGI are derived from the germline V gene (reference sequence). V is clipped by 5 bases and J by 2 bases, and the sequence between their germline boundaries is 25 bases long. The CDR3 contains 19 residues, cysteine and phenylalanine counted. Left in the record is the CDR3 DNA by itself, 57 bases read in frame from the first base. Library generation was performed with the immunoSEQ multiplex PCR assay. The table was pulled from immuneACCESS by TCRdb, which kept in-frame rearrangements only. Such tables lose some clones; where checked, under half of the loss comes from unresolved V genes, and the rest has no known cause. For this sample there are 90,000 or so clones; about four fifths appear just once. Roughly 40% of the sample comes from the top ten.

Recombination linked TRBV6-6 to TRBJ2-1; possibly the D gene is TRBD2, per 5 matching bases. This clonotype was obtained from a man aged 65 to 79 with lung cancer. The specimen sequenced was PBMCs. CDR3 reads: CASSQRKALSGIAYNEQFF. The bases are TGTGCCAGCAGTCAACGAAAAGCCCTCAGCGGAATTGCCTACAATGAGCAGTTCTTC.